This record covers a single TCR beta chain. Its antigen remains unknown. The sample is drawn from a study of graft-versus-host responses after intestinal transplantation. Overall study: Recipients were given multivisceral, liver-intestinal, or isolated intestinal transplants. Each recipient received anti-thymocyte globulin induction, then tacrolimus and steroids for about 3 years.

Study observations and caveats: Recipient bone marrow held GvH clones, some seen earlier in ileum or blood. Allografts carried high graft-versus-host to host-versus-graft clonal ratios in patients having graft-donor T cell macrochimerism.

Here immunoSEQ multiplex PCR was the method, and the copy in TCRdb shows in-frame clones only, minus some. The sample has about 14,000 clones, 84% seen once. This receptor was taken from a human patient who received an intestinal transplant, so some T cells may come from the graft donor. Sequenced material: PBMCs, taken after intestinal transplantation.

The CDR3 loop reads CASSYGLAGVSEQYF. CDR3 in DNA: TGTGCCAGCAGTTACGGGTTAGCGGGAGTATCCGAGCAGTACTTC. The chain employs TRBV6-6 and TRBJ2-7, with TRBD2 matching over 9 bases. The V gene end was trimmed by 2 bases and the J gene end by 6 bases; junction bases not matched to a gene: 8. Germline lookup yields CDR1 MNHNY and CDR2 SVGAGI (reference sequence). This CDR3 spans 15 amino acids.